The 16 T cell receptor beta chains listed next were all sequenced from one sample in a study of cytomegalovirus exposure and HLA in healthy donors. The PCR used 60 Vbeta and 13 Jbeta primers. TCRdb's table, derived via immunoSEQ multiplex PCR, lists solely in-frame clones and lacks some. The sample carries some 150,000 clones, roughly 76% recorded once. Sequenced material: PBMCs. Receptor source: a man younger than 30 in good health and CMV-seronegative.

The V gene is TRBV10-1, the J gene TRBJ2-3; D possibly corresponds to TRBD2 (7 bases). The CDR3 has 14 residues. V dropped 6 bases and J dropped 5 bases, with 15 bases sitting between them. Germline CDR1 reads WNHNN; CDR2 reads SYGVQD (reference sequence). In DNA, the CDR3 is TGCGCCAGCAGCACAGGGAGGGACCTAGATACGCAGTATTTT. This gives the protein CASSTGRDLDTQYF.

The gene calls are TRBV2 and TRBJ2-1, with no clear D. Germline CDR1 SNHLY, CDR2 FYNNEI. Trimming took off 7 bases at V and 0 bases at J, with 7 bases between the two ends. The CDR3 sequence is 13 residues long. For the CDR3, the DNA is TGTGCCAGCAAATACACCTCCTACAATGAGCAGTTCTTC. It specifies CASKYTSYNEQFF. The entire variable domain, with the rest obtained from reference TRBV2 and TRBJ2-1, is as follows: EPEVTQTPSHQVTQMGQEVILRCVPISNHLYFYWYRQILGQKVEFLVSFYNNEISEKSEIFDDQFSVERPDGSNFTLKIRSTKLEDSAMYFCASKYTSYNEQFFGPGTRLTVL.

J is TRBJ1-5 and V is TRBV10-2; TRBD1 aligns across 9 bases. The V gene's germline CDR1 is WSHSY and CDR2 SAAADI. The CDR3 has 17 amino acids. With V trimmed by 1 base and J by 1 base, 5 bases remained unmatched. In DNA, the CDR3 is TGCGCCAGCAGTGAGTGGGGACAGGGACGCAGCAATCAGCCCCAGCATTTT. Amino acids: CASSEWGQGRSNQPQHF.

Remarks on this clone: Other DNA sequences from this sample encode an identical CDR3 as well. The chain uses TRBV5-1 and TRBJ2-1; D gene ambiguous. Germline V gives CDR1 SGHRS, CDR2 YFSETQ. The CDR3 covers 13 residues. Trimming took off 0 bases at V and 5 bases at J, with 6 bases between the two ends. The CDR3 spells CASSLGLNNEQFF. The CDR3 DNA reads TGCGCCAGCAGCTTGGGACTTAACAATGAGCAGTTCTTC.

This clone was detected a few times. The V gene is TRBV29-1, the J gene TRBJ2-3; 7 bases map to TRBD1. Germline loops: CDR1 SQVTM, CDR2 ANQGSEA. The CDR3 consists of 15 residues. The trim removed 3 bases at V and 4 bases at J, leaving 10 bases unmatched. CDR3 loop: CSVDPDRVSSDTQYF. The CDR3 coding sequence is TGCAGCGTTGACCCAGACAGGGTTTCATCAGATACGCAGTATTTT.

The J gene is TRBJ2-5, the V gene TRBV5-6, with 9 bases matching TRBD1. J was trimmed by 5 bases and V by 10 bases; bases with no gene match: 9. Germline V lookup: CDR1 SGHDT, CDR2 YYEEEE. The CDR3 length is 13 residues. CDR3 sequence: CAGKQGAGETQYF. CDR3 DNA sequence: TGTGCCGGGAAACAGGGGGCTGGGGAGACCCAGTACTTC.

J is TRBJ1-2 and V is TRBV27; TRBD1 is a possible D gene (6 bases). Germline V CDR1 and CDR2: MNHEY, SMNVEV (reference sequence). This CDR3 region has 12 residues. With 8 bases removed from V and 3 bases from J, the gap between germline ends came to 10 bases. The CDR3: CASAAGDYGYTF. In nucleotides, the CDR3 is TGTGCCAGCGCGGCAGGGGACTATGGCTACACCTTC.

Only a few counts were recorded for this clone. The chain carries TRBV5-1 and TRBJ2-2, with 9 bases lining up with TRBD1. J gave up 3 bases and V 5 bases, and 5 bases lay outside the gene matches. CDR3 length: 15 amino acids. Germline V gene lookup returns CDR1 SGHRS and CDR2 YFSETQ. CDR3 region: CASRWGQGDTGELFF. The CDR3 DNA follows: TGCGCCAGCAGATGGGGACAGGGTGACACCGGGGAGCTGTTTTTT.

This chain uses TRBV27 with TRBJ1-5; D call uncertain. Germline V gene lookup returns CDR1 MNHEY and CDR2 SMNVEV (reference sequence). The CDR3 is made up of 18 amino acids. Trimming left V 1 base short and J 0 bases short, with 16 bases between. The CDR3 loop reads CASSLFAPGKYSNQPQHF. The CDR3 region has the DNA TGTGCCAGCAGTTTATTCGCCCCGGGGAAGTATAGCAATCAGCCCCAGCATTTT.

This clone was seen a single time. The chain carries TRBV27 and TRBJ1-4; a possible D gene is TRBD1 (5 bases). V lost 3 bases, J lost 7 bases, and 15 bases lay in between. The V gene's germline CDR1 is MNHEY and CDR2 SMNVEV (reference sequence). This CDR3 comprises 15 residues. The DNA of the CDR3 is TGTGCCAGCAGTTTTCAGGCTGCAAGGGGTGAAAAACTGTTTTTT. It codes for CASSFQAARGEKLFF.

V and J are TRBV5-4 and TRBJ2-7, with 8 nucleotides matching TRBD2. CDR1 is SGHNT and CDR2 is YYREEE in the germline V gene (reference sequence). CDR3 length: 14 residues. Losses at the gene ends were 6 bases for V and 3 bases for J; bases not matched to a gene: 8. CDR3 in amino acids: CASNDGTRNYEQYF. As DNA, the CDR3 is TGTGCCAGCAACGACGGGACTAGGAACTACGAGCAGTACTTC.

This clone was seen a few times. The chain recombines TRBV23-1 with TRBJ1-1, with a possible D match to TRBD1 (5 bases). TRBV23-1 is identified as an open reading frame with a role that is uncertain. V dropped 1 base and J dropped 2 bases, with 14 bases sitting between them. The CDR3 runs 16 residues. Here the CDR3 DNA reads TGCGCCAGCAGTCAATATTGTCAGGGAACAAACACTGAAGCTTTCTTT. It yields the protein CASSQYCQGTNTEAFF.

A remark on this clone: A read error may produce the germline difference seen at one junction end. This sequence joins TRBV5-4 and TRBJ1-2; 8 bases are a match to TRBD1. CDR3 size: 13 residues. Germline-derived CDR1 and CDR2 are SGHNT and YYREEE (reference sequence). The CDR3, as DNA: TGTGCCAGCAGCTTAGGGACAGGAAGTGGCCCTGTCTTC. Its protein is CASSLGTGSGPVF. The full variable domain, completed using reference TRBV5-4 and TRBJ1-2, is ETGVTQSPTHLIKTRGQQVTLRCSSQSGHNTVSWYQQALGQGPQFIFQYYREEENGRGNFPPRFSGLQFPNYSSELNVNALELDDSALYLCASSLGTGSGPVFGSGTRLTVV.

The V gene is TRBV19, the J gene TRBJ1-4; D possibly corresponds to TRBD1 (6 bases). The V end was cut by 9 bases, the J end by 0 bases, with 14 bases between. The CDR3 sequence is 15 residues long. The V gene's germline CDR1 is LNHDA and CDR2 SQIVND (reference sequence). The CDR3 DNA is TGTGCCAGCGGATCAAGGACAGCAACTAATGAAAAACTGTTTTTT. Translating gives CASGSRTATNEKLFF. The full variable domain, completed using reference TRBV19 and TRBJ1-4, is DGGITQSPKYLFRKEGQNVTLSCEQNLNHDAMYWYRQDPGQGLRLIYYSQIVNDFQKGDIAEGYSVSREKKESFPLTVTSAQKNPTAFYLCASGSRTATNEKLFFGSGTQLSVL.

The CDR3 nucleotides are TGCAGCGTCGCGGAGGGACTAGCGGGAGTTTTATCCTACAATGAGCAGTTCTTC. This codes for CSVAEGLAGVLSYNEQFF. V gene TRBV29-1 combines with J gene TRBJ2-1; the match to TRBD2 covers 14 bases. Looked up from germline, CDR1 is SQVTM and CDR2 is ANQGSEA. There are 18 residues in the CDR3. Trimming took 6 bases from V and 1 from J; bases not matched to a gene: 11.

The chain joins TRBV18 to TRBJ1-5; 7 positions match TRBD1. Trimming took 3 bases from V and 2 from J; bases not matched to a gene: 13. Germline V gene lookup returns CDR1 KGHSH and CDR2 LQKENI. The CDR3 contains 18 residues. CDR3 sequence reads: CASSPYRGPQVGNQPQHF. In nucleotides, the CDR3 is TGTGCCAGCTCACCTTACAGGGGCCCCCAGGTAGGCAATCAGCCCCAGCATTTT.